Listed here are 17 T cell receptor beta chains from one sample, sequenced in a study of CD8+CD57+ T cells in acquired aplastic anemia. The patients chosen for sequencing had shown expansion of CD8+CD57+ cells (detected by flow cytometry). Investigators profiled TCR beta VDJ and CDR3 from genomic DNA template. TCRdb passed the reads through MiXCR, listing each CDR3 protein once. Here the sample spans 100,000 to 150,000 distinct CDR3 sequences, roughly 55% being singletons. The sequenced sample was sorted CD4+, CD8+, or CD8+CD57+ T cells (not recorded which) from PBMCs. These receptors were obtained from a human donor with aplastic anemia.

CDR3 region: CASSPGSTSSYEQYF. The CDR3 nucleotides read TGTGCCAGCTCACCAGGGAGCACGAGCTCCTACGAGCAGTACTTC. The V gene is TRBV25-1, the J gene TRBJ2-7; D may be TRBD1 or TRBD2 (5 bases each). The CDR3 contains 15 residues. Looked up from germline, CDR1 is MGHDK and CDR2 is SYGVNS. Trimming cost V 8 bases and J 0 bases, with 17 bases left between them.

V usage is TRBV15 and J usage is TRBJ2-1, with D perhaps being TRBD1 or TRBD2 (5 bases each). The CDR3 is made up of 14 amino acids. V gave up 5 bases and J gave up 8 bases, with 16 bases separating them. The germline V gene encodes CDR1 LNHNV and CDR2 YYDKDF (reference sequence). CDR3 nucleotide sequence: TGTGCCACCAGCGCCCCGCCCATGGGGGATGAGCAGTTCTTC. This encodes CATSAPPMGDEQFF.

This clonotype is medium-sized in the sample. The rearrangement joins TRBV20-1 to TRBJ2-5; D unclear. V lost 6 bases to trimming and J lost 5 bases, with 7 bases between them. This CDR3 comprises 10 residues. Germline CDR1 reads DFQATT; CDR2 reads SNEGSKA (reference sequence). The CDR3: CSALVETQYF. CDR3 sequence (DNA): TGCAGTGCGCTAGTGGAGACCCAGTACTTC.

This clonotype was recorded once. Here the CDR3 reads CSVATPVGLAVYEQYF. The CDR3 bases are TGCAGCGTAGCTACCCCGGTAGGACTAGCGGTTTACGAGCAGTACTTC. The chain couples TRBV29-1 to TRBJ2-7, with 10 bases aligning to TRBD2. V lost 6 bases to trimming and J lost 4 bases; unmatched junction nucleotides: 15. The CDR3 spans 16 residues. Looked up from germline, CDR1 is SQVTM and CDR2 is ANQGSEA.

The CDR3 reads CASSEGIEQYF. CDR3 bases: TGTGCCAGCAGTGAGGGCATCGAGCAGTACTTC. The chain joins TRBV2 to TRBJ2-7; D is ambiguous. Germline assignment: CDR1 SNHLY and CDR2 FYNNEI. The CDR3 has 11 amino acids. Trimming shortened V by 3 bases and J by 6 bases, and 6 bases separated the two germline ends.

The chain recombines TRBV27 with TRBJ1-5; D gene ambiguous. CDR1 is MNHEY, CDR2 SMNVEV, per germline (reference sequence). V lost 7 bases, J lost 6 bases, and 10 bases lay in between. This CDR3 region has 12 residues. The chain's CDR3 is CASTIHGQPQHF. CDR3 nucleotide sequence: TGTGCCAGCACTATACATGGTCAGCCCCAGCATTTT.

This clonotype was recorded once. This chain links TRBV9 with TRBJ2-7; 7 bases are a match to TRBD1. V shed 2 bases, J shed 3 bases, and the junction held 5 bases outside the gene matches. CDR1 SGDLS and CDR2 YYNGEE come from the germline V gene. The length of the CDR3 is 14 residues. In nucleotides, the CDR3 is TGTGCCAGCAGCGTCGCCGGGACAGACTACGAGCAGTACTTC. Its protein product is CASSVAGTDYEQYF.

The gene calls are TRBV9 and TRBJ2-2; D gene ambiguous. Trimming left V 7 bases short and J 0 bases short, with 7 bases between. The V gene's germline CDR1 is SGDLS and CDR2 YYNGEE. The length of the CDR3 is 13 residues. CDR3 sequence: CASEISNTGELFF. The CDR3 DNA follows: TGTGCCAGCGAGATTTCGAACACCGGGGAGCTGTTTTTT.

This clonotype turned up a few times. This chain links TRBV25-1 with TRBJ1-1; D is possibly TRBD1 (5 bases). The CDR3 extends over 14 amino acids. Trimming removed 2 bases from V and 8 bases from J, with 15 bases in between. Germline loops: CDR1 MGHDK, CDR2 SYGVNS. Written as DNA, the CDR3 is TGTGCCAGCAGTGAAATGACAGCTAGCGGAGAAGCTTTCTTT. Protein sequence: CASSEMTASGEAFF.

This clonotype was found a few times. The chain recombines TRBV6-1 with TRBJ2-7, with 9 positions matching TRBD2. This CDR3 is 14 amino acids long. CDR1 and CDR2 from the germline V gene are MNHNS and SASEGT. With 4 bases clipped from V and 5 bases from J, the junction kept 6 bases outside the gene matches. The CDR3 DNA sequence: TGTGCCAGCAGTGGCGGGAGGGCCGCGGACGAGCAGTACTTC. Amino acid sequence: CASSGGRAADEQYF.

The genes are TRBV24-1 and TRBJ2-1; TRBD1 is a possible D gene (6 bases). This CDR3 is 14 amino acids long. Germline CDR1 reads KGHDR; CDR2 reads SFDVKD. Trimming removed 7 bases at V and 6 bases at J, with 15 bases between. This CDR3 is CATSPRGGANEQFF. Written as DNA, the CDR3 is TGTGCCACCAGCCCCAGGGGTGGGGCCAATGAGCAGTTCTTC.

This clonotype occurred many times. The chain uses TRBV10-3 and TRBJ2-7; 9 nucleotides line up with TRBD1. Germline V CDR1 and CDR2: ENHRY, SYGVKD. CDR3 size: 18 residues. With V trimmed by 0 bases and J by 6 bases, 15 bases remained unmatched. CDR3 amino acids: CAISESRFGTGTMGEQYF. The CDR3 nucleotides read TGTGCCATCAGTGAGTCTAGGTTCGGGACAGGGACGATGGGCGAGCAGTACTTC.

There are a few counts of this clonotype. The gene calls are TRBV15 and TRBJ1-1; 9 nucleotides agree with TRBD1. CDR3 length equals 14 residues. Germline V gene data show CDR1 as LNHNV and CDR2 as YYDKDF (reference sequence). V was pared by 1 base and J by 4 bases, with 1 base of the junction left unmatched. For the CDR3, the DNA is TGTGCCACCAGCAGAGCGGACAGGGGCACTGAAGCTTTCTTT. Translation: CATSRADRGTEAFF.

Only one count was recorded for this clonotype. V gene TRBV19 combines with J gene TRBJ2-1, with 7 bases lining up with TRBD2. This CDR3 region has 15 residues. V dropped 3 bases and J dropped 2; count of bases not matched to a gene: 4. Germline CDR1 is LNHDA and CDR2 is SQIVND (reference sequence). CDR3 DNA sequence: TGTGCCAGTAGTATCCGGGGGGAGGCCTACAATGAGCAGTTCTTC. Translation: CASSIRGEAYNEQFF.

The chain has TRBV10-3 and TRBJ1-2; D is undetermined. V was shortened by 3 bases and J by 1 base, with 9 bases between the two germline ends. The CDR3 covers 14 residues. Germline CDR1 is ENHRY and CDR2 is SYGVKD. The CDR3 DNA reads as TGTGCCATCAGTGACGTGGACGTTAACTATGGCTACACCTTC. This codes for CAISDVDVNYGYTF.

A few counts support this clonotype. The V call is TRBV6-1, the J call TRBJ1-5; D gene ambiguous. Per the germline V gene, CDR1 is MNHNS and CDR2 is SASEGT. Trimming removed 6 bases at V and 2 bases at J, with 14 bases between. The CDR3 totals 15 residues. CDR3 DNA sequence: TGTGCCAGCAGCCCGCAACCTTCGGGCAATCAGCCCCAGCATTTT. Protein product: CASSPQPSGNQPQHF.

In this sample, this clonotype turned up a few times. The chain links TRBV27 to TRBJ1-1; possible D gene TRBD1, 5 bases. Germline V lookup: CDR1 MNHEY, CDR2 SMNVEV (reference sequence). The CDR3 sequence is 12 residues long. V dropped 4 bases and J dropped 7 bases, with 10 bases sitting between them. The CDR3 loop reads CASSWGKGEAFF. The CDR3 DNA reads TGTGCCAGCAGTTGGGGCAAGGGTGAAGCTTTCTTT.